This T cell receptor (beta chain) was sequenced during a study of HIV-infected patients and healthy controls. MiXCR, applied by TCRdb to the 5' RACE reads, yields one record per CDR3 protein. The table lists roughly 68,000 distinct CDR3 sequences, 19% of them singletons, with approximately 1.5% in the top ten. The length of the CDR3 is 15 residues. V lost 5 bases and J 4 bases, leaving 15 bases between the germline ends. The sequence came from a human donor in good health. The chain joins TRBV12-3 or TRBV12-4 to TRBJ2-1, with D tentatively TRBD1 (6 bases). The sequenced material came from CD4+ T cells from blood. The CDR3 DNA is TGTGCCAGCAGTGGGGGCCGCCCGGAGTACAATGAGCAGTTCTTC. Protein: CASSGGRPEYNEQFF.